This entry features one TCR beta chain sequence. The antigen is unknown. This specimen comes from a study of T cell repertoires in cytomegalovirus infection. The overall study: The authors relied on CMV epitopes, both recently identified HLA-C-restricted and well-studied HLA-B-restricted. Both CMV infection and a matching HLA type were indicated by public TCR beta signatures. Study-level findings and limits: The study found HLA-C-restricted CMV-specific TCR beta clonotypes dominating the ex vivo response. Cumulative public TCR beta family frequency identified CMV carriers with the relevant HLA.

Germline values: CDR1 DFQATT, CDR2 SNEGSKA (reference sequence). CDR3 length equals 16 residues. The V gene end was trimmed by 0 bases and the J gene end by 10 bases; junction bases not matched to a gene: 6. Each CDR3 protein gets one entry after TCRdb re-called the reads with MiXCR. Here the sample spans approximately 83,000 distinct CDR3 sequences, approximately 24% being singletons. The chain combines TRBV20-1 with TRBJ2-1; TRBD2 matches at 16 bases. Source: CD8+ T cells from cultured PBMCs, taken from culture after CMV antigen stimulation. This receptor was taken from a human donor in good health (CMV status not recorded). Some clones in this sample may be carry-over from other donors' samples. The CDR3, as DNA: TGCAGTGCTAGAGATGGGACTAGCGGGGGGGCAGGGGAGCAGTTCTTC. This sequence encodes CSARDGTSGGAGEQFF.